This record concerns one T cell receptor beta chain sequence. These data belong to a study of blood T cell repertoires in COVID-19. Study in general: There were acute and convalescent COVID-19 samples, and they came from the United States, Italy and Spain.

Original analysis: By means of reference gene primer amplification, nucleated cell counts were estimated. Repertoires were generated with immunoSEQ multiplex PCR, while TCRdb's copy carries only in-frame clones and drops some. V and J calls plus clone size are reproduced from that table; the DNA served to infer D and trimming. This sample has under 150,000 clones, with 70% to 90% found just once. Enrolment of Seattle patients took place during active infection, and they were followed longitudinally. CDR3 length equals 16 residues. Germline V gives CDR1 SGHAT, CDR2 FQDESV (reference sequence). Unmatched junction bases numbered 7, after V lost 5 bases and J lost 2 bases.

This TCR derives from a woman between 55 and 75 years old with COVID-19, enrolled during active disease. Material: peripheral blood. The rearrangement uses TRBV11-1 and TRBJ2-5; 11 nucleotides align to TRBD2. This CDR3 is CASSRKLAGGQETQYF. Written as DNA, the CDR3 is TGTGCCAGCAGCCGTAAATTAGCGGGGGGGCAAGAGACCCAGTACTTC.